This T cell receptor beta chain was profiled in a study of T-cell memory formation after mild COVID-19. Study summary: TCR clustering was largely donor specific. Overall study findings and caveats: Still unconfirmed is whether the second-wave clones peaking on day 37 recognized SARS-CoV-2. Some responding clones appeared in pre-infection memory, suggesting cross-reactive memory joined.

The length of the CDR3 is 15 residues. In germline, CDR1 is DFQATT, CDR2 SNEGSKA (reference sequence). V gave up 1 base and J gave up 0 bases, with 7 bases separating them. Worth noting for this clonotype: No antigen is known for it.

Barcoded TCR alpha and TCR beta cDNA libraries with UMIs came from 5'RACE using constant-segment primers. TCRdb used MiXCR to reprocess the 5' RACE reads, holding one entry per CDR3 protein. Here the sample spans fewer than 450,000 distinct CDR3 sequences, more than 20% being singletons. The sample taken for sequencing was PBMCs or a T cell subset sorted from them (not recorded which). This TCR derives from an adult woman who had mild COVID-19 (a few samples of this study predate the infection). Cell type and time point are not known. This chain links TRBV20-1 with TRBJ2-6; possible D gene TRBD2, 5 bases. CDR3 region: CSARGGNSGANVLTF. CDR3 nucleotide sequence: TGCAGTGCTAGAGGAGGGAACTCTGGGGCCAACGTCCTGACTTTC.